The next 2 T cell receptor beta chains were all read from a single sample in a study of blood T cell repertoires in COVID-19. Sequencing was performed with immunoSEQ multiplex PCR; in TCRdb, only in-frame clones are kept and a portion is missing. The repertoire consists of around 140,000 clones, with about four fifths occurring once and the leading ten covering 4.8%. Sequenced: peripheral blood. The receptors shown here come from a human donor in a cohort sampled during active COVID-19.

J is TRBJ1-2 and V is TRBV5-1; possible D gene TRBD1, 6 bases. Germline CDR1 reads SGHRS; CDR2 reads YFSETQ. This CDR3 contains 13 residues. V was trimmed by 0 bases and J by 6 bases, leaving 9 bases between them. DNA for the CDR3: TGCGCCAGCAGCTTGGAGTCAGGGGATGGCTACACCTTC. This codes for CASSLESGDGYTF. The full variable domain, completed using reference TRBV5-1 and TRBJ1-2, is KAGVTQTPRYLIKTRGQQVTLSCSPISGHRSVSWYQQTPGQGLQFLFEYFSETQRNKGNFPGRFSGRQFSNSRSEMNVSTLELGDSALYLCASSLESGDGYTFGSGTRLTVV.

This clone turned up a few times. The V and J genes are TRBV7-9 and TRBJ2-7; TRBD2 matches 10 bases. CDR3 length: 16 amino acids. Trimming took 4 bases from V and 0 from J; bases not matched to a gene: 6. Germline CDR1 SEHNR, CDR2 FQNEAQ (reference sequence). The CDR3 protein is CASSSGAGGSSYEQYF. CDR3 nucleotides: TGTGCCAGCAGCTCAGGAGCGGGGGGGAGCTCCTACGAGCAGTACTTC.